The text below deals with one T cell receptor (beta chain). Its antigen remains unidentified. The sample is drawn from a study of Ad26.COV2.S vaccination and SARS-CoV-2 variants. Method: immunoSEQ multiplex PCR; TCRdb's copy keeps in-frame clones and lacks some. This repertoire shows 350,000 to 450,000 clones, roughly 80% found once; its top ten account for around 7.4%. Treatment denoted: about 20 received Ad26.COV2.S at low or high dose, single or two shots; a few received placebo; per-sample allocation not given. Samples came from day 63 after the first vaccine or placebo injection. The donor was a Boston adult aged 18-55 years. Regarding the study as a whole: The analyses of TCR breadth and depth may have understated the size of total T cell responses. Among vaccine recipients, spike-specific TCR breadth exceeded that of placebo recipients. Considerable breadth of spike-specific CD8+ and CD4+ T cell responses has reportedly been documented following vaccination.

This receptor was obtained from a person aged 18-60 years who received the Ad26.COV2.S COVID-19 vaccine or a placebo. The sequencing used peripheral blood, collected in a trial of Ad26.COV2.S vaccine versus placebo.

The CDR3 DNA reads TGTGCCAGCAGCTTAGCCAGGGGCTCGGGTGGCTACACCTTC. This translates into CASSLARGSGGYTF. This chain uses TRBV7-2 with TRBJ1-2; tentative D call: TRBD1 (6 bases). The CDR3 totals 14 residues. Germline V CDR1 and CDR2: SGHTA, FQGNSA. Trimming shortened V by 0 bases and J by 7 bases, and 12 bases separated the two germline ends.